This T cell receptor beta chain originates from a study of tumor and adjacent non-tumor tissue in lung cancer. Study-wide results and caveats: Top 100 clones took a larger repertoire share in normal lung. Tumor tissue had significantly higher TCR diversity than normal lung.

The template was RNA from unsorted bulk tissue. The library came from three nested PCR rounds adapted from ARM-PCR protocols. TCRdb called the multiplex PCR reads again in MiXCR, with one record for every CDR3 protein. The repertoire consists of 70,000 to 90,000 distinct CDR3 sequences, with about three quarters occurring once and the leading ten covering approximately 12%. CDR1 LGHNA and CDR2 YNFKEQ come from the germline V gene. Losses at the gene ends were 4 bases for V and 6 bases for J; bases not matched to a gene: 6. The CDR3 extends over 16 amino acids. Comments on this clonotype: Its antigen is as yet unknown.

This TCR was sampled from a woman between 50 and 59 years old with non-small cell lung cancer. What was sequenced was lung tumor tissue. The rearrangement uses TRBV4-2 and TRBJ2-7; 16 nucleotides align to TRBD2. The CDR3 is CASSPLGLAGGGEQYF. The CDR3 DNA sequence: TGTGCCAGCAGCCCCCTGGGACTAGCGGGAGGGGGCGAGCAGTACTTC.